The present T cell receptor (beta chain) was sequenced within a study of shared clonotypes between healthy human individuals. The study's findings and limits: Owing to a small donor count, the genetic and exposure-history diversity represented was limited.

Deep-level running was used for the assay. Assay used: immunoSEQ multiplex PCR; TCRdb lists only in-frame clones, some missing. The repertoire holds fewer than 400,000 clones, approximately 74% seen once, with 9% to 12% in the top ten. As regards this clone: Its matching antigen is unknown.

The CDR3 runs to 14 residues. The germline CDR1 and CDR2 sequences are WNHNN and SYGVQD (reference sequence). V was pared by 5 bases and J by 5 bases, with 16 bases between. The source is a man aged 30 to 45 in good health. The sequenced sample consisted of memory CD4+ T cells sorted from blood. Subset given: CD45RA-negative fraction. The chain joins TRBV10-1 to TRBJ2-7, with a weak D call TRBD2 (5 bases). CDR3 coding DNA: TGCGCCAGCAGTAGTGGACTCTTTTCCCACGAGCAGTACTTC. As protein: CASSSGLFSHEQYF.